One sample yielded the 8 T cell receptor beta chains listed below, sequenced in a study of T cell responses to AZD1222 COVID-19 vaccine (dated by TCRdb to the early 2020s). The library was made by the immunoSEQ multiplex PCR assay. TCRdb carries this immuneACCESS record with in-frame sequences only. Its versions omit some clonotypes, under half of them owing to an unresolved V gene in the studies checked, with the rest unexplained. Recorded for this sample are about 140,000 clones; approximately 86% of them occurred a single time. About 3.5% of the sample goes to the ten largest clones. Per the publication, the time point label means: baseline before first vaccination. The source was peripheral blood, collected on day 0 of AZD1222 vaccination. The receptors were sampled from an adult in good health.

The rearrangement uses TRBV24-1 and TRBJ1-5; 10 bases are a match to TRBD1. Germline-derived CDR1 and CDR2 are KGHDR and SFDVKD. V shed 4 bases, J shed 3 bases, and the junction held 5 bases outside the gene matches. The CDR3 is 16 amino acids. CDR3 protein: CATSDRQGAINQPQHF. The CDR3 DNA is TGTGCCACCAGTGACCGACAGGGGGCAATCAATCAGCCCCAGCATTTT.

This chain uses TRBV19 with TRBJ2-1, with unresolved D. Germline loops: CDR1 LNHDA, CDR2 SQIVND (reference sequence). Trimming removed 5 bases at V and 0 bases at J, with 11 bases between. The CDR3 contains 15 residues. In nucleotides, the CDR3 is TGTGCCAGTAGTCTTACGGTCTTCTCCTACAATGAGCAGTTCTTC. Its translation is CASSLTVFSYNEQFF.

This chain joins TRBV5-1 and TRBJ1-3, with D perhaps TRBD1 (6 bases). The germline V gene encodes CDR1 SGHRS and CDR2 YFSETQ. The CDR3 sequence is 18 residues long. Between the trimmed V and J ends, which lost 4 bases and 4 bases, there was a span of 24 bases. The CDR3 DNA reads TGCGCCAGCAGCCGAACCGGGACATCTAGCCCTACGGGAAACACCATATATTTT. Translating gives CASSRTGTSSPTGNTIYF.

This chain joins TRBV11-3 and TRBJ1-1; TRBD1 agrees at 7 bases. CDR1 is SGHNT, CDR2 YENEEA, per germline. V gave up 4 bases and J gave up 5 bases; unmatched junction bases: 7. The CDR3 covers 14 residues. CDR3 amino acids: CASSSTGSLTEAFF. The DNA for the CDR3 is TGTGCCAGCAGCTCGACAGGGTCGTTGACTGAAGCTTTCTTT.

For the CDR3, the DNA is TGCGCCAGCAGCCAAGAGAGAGACAGCCTCGGGATCAAAAACATTCAGTACTTC. Its translation: CASSQERDSLGIKNIQYF. The V gene is TRBV4-3, the J gene TRBJ2-4; either TRBD1 or TRBD2 may supply D (5 bases each). CDR1 is LGHNA and CDR2 is YSLEER in the germline V gene. Trimming removed 0 bases from V and 3 bases from J, with 18 bases in between. The CDR3 contains 18 residues.

This chain uses TRBV9 with TRBJ1-2; 12 positions agree with TRBD1. Germline lookup yields CDR1 SGDLS and CDR2 YYNGEE. The CDR3 has 17 amino acids. V lost 0 bases and J lost 2; bases outside the gene matches: 5. CDR3 DNA: TGTGCCAGCAGCGTAGACCCCGGGACAGGGGGCAACTATGGCTACACCTTC. Encoded protein: CASSVDPGTGGNYGYTF.

The chain is built from TRBV7-2 and TRBJ2-7, with 8 bases aligning to TRBD2. There are 15 residues in the CDR3. Germline CDR1 and CDR2: SGHTA and FQGNSA. Trimming at V came to 2 bases and at J to 3 bases, leaving 6 bases not matched to a gene. The CDR3 loop is CASSLLAGGHYEQYF. The CDR3 nucleotides read TGTGCCAGCAGCTTACTAGCGGGTGGTCACTACGAGCAGTACTTC.

The chain is built from TRBV5-1 and TRBJ2-1, with D tentatively TRBD1 (6 bases). The CDR3 extends over 12 amino acids. The V end lost 5 bases, the J end lost 5 bases, and 8 bases lay between the germline ends. In germline, CDR1 is SGHRS, CDR2 YFSETQ. The CDR3 nucleotides are TGCGCCAGCAGAAGGGGGAACAATGAGCAGTTCTTC. Translated, it gives CASRRGNNEQFF.